The rows below give T cell receptor beta chains drawn from one sample of a study of T-cell memory formation after mild COVID-19. TCRdb ran MiXCR on the 5' RACE reads and lists one entry per CDR3 protein. The profile shows about 350,000 distinct CDR3 sequences, 12% to 15% of them singletons. Sequencing was performed on PBMCs or a T cell subset sorted from them (not recorded which). The receptor set was obtained from a man aged 18 to 29 who had mild COVID-19 (a few samples of this study predate the infection). Cell type and time point are not known. Both conserved end residues are part of each CDR3. The D gene is left open where the match is weak. Some rows have no size entry. The others give once, few or many, or a class for an expanded clone.

D gene | J gene | clone size | V gene | CDR3 protein | CDR3 DNA
- | TRBJ2-2 | few | TRBV7-2 | CASSWLGPGELFF | TGTGCCAGCAGCTGGCTAGGTCCCGGGGAGCTGTTTTTT
- | TRBJ1-6 | few | TRBV19 | CASSMGGPYNSPLHF | TGTGCCAGTAGTATGGGAGGCCCCTATAATTCACCCCTCCACTTT
- | TRBJ1-1 | many | TRBV5-1 | CASSLADGNTEAFF | TGCGCCAGCAGCTTGGCCGACGGGAACACTGAAGCTTTCTTT
- | TRBJ2-7 | few | TRBV7-8 | CASSLAGPGEYEQYF | TGTGCCAGCAGCTTAGCTGGTCCAGGGGAATACGAGCAGTACTTC
- | TRBJ1-2 | - | TRBV7-9 | CASSLDRAGGYTF | TGTGCCAGCAGCTTAGACAGGGCTGGAGGCTACACCTTC
- | TRBJ2-1 | - | TRBV15 | CATSFRTFPPNNEQFF | TGTGCCACCAGCTTTAGGACATTCCCCCCGAACAATGAGCAGTTCTTC
TRBD1 | TRBJ2-6 | - | TRBV7-2 | CASMTGNGVGANVLTF | TGTGCCAGCATGACAGGGAATGGTGTGGGGGCCAACGTCCTGACTTTC
- | TRBJ2-7 | - | TRBV4-1 | CASSQSGYSSYEQYF | TGCGCCAGCAGCCAATCCGGGTACAGCTCCTACGAGCAGTACTTC
- | TRBJ2-7 | - | TRBV11-1 | CASSPSVGTPYEQYF | TGTGCCAGCAGCCCATCCGTCGGAACCCCCTACGAGCAGTACTTC
- | TRBJ2-2 | - | TRBV10-3 | CAISDYANTGELFF | TGTGCCATCAGTGACTATGCGAACACCGGGGAGCTGTTTTTT
- | TRBJ1-1 | - | TRBV12-3/TRBV12-4 | CASSLQGIRAEAFF | TGTGCCAGCAGTTTACAGGGAATAAGGGCTGAAGCTTTCTTT
- | TRBJ2-6 | - | TRBV7-6 | CASSLDPPKGIVTGANVLTF | TGTGCCAGCAGCTTAGACCCCCCGAAAGGAATTGTAACTGGGGCCAACGTCCTGACTTTC
TRBD1 | TRBJ2-7 | few | TRBV6-2/TRBV6-3 | CASSYQGAREQYF | TGTGCCAGCAGTTATCAGGGGGCGCGCGAGCAGTACTTC
TRBD2 | TRBJ2-1 | many | TRBV12-3/TRBV12-4 | CASSPSGGVNNEQFF | TGTGCCAGCAGCCCTAGCGGGGGGGTAAACAATGAGCAGTTCTTC
- | TRBJ1-1 | few | TRBV7-9 | CASSSTEYPRNTEAFF | TGTGCCAGCAGCTCTACAGAATACCCAAGGAACACTGAAGCTTTCTTT
TRBD2 | TRBJ2-7 | - | TRBV5-1 | CASSSGTSGGPPNEQYF | TGCGCCAGCAGCTCGGGGACTAGCGGGGGGCCCCCCAACGAGCAGTACTTC
- | TRBJ2-5 | few | TRBV12-3/TRBV12-4 | CASSLIGRGGQETQYF | TGTGCCAGCAGTTTAATTGGCAGGGGCGGTCAAGAGACCCAGTACTTC